This T cell receptor beta chain derives from a study of T cells expressing NK-cell markers. Background on the study: All TCR beta repertoires analysed originated from sorted CD3+CD56+NKG2C+, CD3+CD56+NKG2C- and CD3+CD56-NKG2C+ T cells. Sequenced donors, eight in total, included seven who were HCMV-seropositive and one who was seronegative.

On this clonotype itself: What it binds is unknown.

General observations from the study: A handful of donors had dominant NKG2C+ clonotypes that comprised roughly 1.0-7.5% of their CD8+ T cells. These clonotypes additionally ranked first within the CD3+CD56-NKG2C+ fraction of four donors.

CDR1 is LNHDA and CDR2 is SQIVND in the germline V gene (reference sequence). The CDR3 runs 16 residues. Reprocessing the 5' RACE reads, TCRdb reports a single entry for every CDR3 protein and omits DNA. The sample table sets out 150,000 to 160,000 distinct CDR3 sequences. The V gene is TRBV19, the J gene TRBJ2-1; TCRdb outputs TRBD2, but without DNA this stays unchecked. The sample was blood T cells: a sorted CD56 or NKG2C T cell subset, CD4+ or CD8+ T cells, or bulk PBMC T cells (not recorded which). This receptor was obtained from a woman in her forties or fifties in good health. The CDR3 protein is CASSISSSGVYNEQFF. Looking up the rest from reference TRBV19 and TRBJ2-1 gives the full variable domain: DGGITQSPKYLFRKEGQNVTLSCEQNLNHDAMYWYRQDPGQGLRLIYYSQIVNDFQKGDIAEGYSVSREKKESFPLTVTSAQKNPTAFYLCASSISSSGVYNEQFFGPGTRLTVL.